These 6 T cell receptor beta chains share one sample of origin, sequenced in a study of T cell responses to AZD1222 COVID-19 vaccine. Assay used: immunoSEQ multiplex PCR; TCRdb lists only in-frame clones, some missing. Of approximately 170,000 clones in the sample, approximately 95% were seen once. The input for sequencing was peripheral blood, taken on day 0 of AZD1222 vaccination. All receptors derive from an adult in good health.

This sequence joins TRBV3-1 (or the pseudogene TRBV3-2) and TRBJ2-1, with 9 positions matching TRBD2. V lost 8 bases and J lost 4; bases outside the gene matches: 9. CDR3 size: 15 residues. The germline gives CDR1 LGHDT, CDR2 YNNKEL (reference sequence). This CDR3 reads CASSTAGGMYNEQFF. The CDR3 region has the DNA TGTGCCAGCTCTACAGCGGGAGGAATGTACAATGAGCAGTTCTTC.

The V and J genes are TRBV6-5 and TRBJ2-1; 7 bases fit TRBD1. Trimming took 2 bases from V and 7 from J; bases not matched to a gene: 11. The germline V gene has CDR1 MNHEY and CDR2 SVGAGI. The CDR3 runs 16 residues. CDR3 sequence reads: CASSYNRRQGTNEQFF. The CDR3 DNA reads TGTGCCAGCAGTTACAACAGGAGACAGGGAACAAATGAGCAGTTCTTC.

The chain has TRBV9 and TRBJ2-7, with TRBD1 matching over 7 bases. V dropped 3 bases and J dropped 4; count of bases not matched to a gene: 4. The germline V gene encodes CDR1 SGDLS and CDR2 YYNGEE. The CDR3 runs 13 residues. The CDR3 DNA reads as TGTGCCAGCAGCGCAGGACAGGAGTACGAGCAGTACTTC. Translating gives CASSAGQEYEQYF.

The chain carries TRBV27 and TRBJ2-7; D call uncertain. CDR3 length: 16 amino acids. From germline, CDR1 is MNHEY and CDR2 SMNVEV (reference sequence). Trimming stripped 1 base from V and 1 base from J, with 14 bases between. The CDR3 sequence is CASSLLAVGGSYEQYF. The DNA for the CDR3 is TGTGCCAGCAGTTTATTGGCCGTAGGTGGGTCCTACGAGCAGTACTTC.

The genes are TRBV19 and TRBJ2-2; 8 positions match TRBD1. Germline V lookup: CDR1 LNHDA, CDR2 SQIVND (reference sequence). V lost 6 bases and J lost 4; bases outside the gene matches: 4. The CDR3 is 14 residues long. The CDR3 DNA sequence: TGTGCCAGTAGAGACAGGGGAGTCACCGGGGAGCTGTTTTTT. Translation gives CASRDRGVTGELFF.

The chain recombines TRBV18 with TRBJ2-3; weak D call: TRBD2 (5 bases). Germline V lookup: CDR1 KGHSH, CDR2 LQKENI. Deletions cut 3 bases from V and 2 bases from J, with 12 bases between. This CDR3 has 15 amino acids. The DNA for the CDR3 is TGTGCCAGCTCACCCGGACTCTCCCCCACAGATACGCAGTATTTT. This gives the protein CASSPGLSPTDTQYF.